This TCR beta chain appears in the sequencing data of a study of neurological immune-mediated disorders. This clonotype was seen repeatedly, ten times or more. TCRdb used MiXCR to reprocess the 5' RACE reads, holding one entry per CDR3 protein. Of over 70,000 distinct CDR3 sequences listed, 10% to 13% are singletons. The CDR3 runs 12 residues. The V end lost 5 bases, the J end lost 5 bases, and 9 bases lay between the germline ends. Time point meaning: longitudinal time-point 1 (baseline). This TCR derives from a young man in good health. The chain uses TRBV12-3 or TRBV12-4 and TRBJ2-5; D may be TRBD1 (6 bases). Sequenced input: PBMCs. CDR3 DNA: TGTGCCAGCAGTACAGGGTTGGAGACCCAGTACTTC. This gives the protein CASSTGLETQYF.